A selection of T cell receptor beta chains follows, all from one sample in a study of blood T cell repertoires in COVID-19. Clones were read by immunoSEQ multiplex PCR, and TCRdb kept only the in-frame ones, dropping some. This table has 150,000 to 200,000 clones, about 86% appearing once. Source material: peripheral blood. These receptors were collected from a woman aged 25 to 39 with active or convalescent COVID-19. Both conserved end residues are part of each CDR3. The order of the fields is clone size, D gene, V gene, J gene, CDR3 protein, CDR3 DNA. The D gene is left open where the match is weak. Not all rows give a size; the values are once, few, many and, for expanded clones, a class.

medium-sized	TRBD1	TRBV6-6	TRBJ2-5	CASSYSGQVTQYF	TGTGCCAGCAGTTACTCCGGACAGGTGACCCAGTACTTC
NA	NA	TRBV27	TRBJ1-6	CASSIPGPQEHNSPLHF	TGTGCCAGCAGTATACCCGGACCACAGGAGCATAATTCACCCCTCCACTTT
NA	NA	TRBV15	TRBJ1-1	CATSRETEGTEAFF	TGTGCCACCAGCAGAGAGACAGAAGGCACTGAAGCTTTCTTT
NA	TRBD2	TRBV5-1	TRBJ2-5	CASSPGLAGNTQETQYF	TGCGCCAGCAGCCCGGGACTAGCGGGGAACACACAAGAGACCCAGTACTTC
NA	NA	TRBV6-5	TRBJ2-3	CASSRRKQRDTQYF	TGTGCCAGCAGCCGACGAAAACAGAGAGATACGCAGTATTTT
NA	NA	TRBV4-2	TRBJ2-3	CASSQRPGTDTQYF	TGTGCCAGCAGCCAGAGGCCGGGCACAGATACGCAGTATTTT
NA	TRBD1	TRBV7-6	TRBJ2-7	CASSFGRDRGAYEQYF	TGTGCCAGCAGCTTCGGCCGGGACAGGGGCGCCTACGAGCAGTACTTC
NA	NA	TRBV7-9	TRBJ1-1	CASSLVAISEAFF	TGTGCCAGCAGCTTAGTGGCCATAAGTGAAGCTTTCTTT
NA	NA	TRBV7-9	TRBJ2-5	CASSLGTKETQYF	TGTGCCAGCAGCTTAGGGACTAAAGAGACCCAGTACTTC
NA	TRBD1	TRBV20-1	TRBJ1-1	CSASLGQGAGNTEAFF	TGCAGTGCTAGTCTGGGACAGGGGGCAGGCAACACTGAAGCTTTCTTT
once	NA	TRBV5-1	TRBJ2-5	CASSLAGFQETQYF	TGCGCCAGCAGCTTGGCAGGATTCCAAGAGACCCAGTACTTC
NA	TRBD1	TRBV19	TRBJ2-1	CASSIRDRGRGRFYNEQFF	TGTGCCAGTAGTATTCGGGACAGGGGTAGAGGGCGATTTTACAATGAGCAGTTCTTC
NA	TRBD1	TRBV5-1	TRBJ2-1	CASSFPGTGGNEQFF	TGCGCCAGCAGCTTCCCCGGGACAGGGGGCAATGAGCAGTTCTTC
NA	TRBD1	TRBV6-5	TRBJ1-2	CASRLRQGRYGYTF	TGTGCCAGCAGACTACGACAGGGTAGATATGGCTACACCTTC
NA	NA	TRBV24-1	TRBJ1-2	CATSDPQGSNYGYTF	TGTGCCACCAGTGATCCTCAGGGATCTAACTATGGCTACACCTTC
few	NA	TRBV18	TRBJ2-7	CASSPQEGSYEQYF	TGTGCCAGCTCACCACAAGAGGGTTCCTACGAGCAGTACTTC
NA	NA	TRBV6-6	TRBJ1-5	CASSYSGAREPQHF	TGTGCCAGCAGTTACTCGGGGGCCCGGGAGCCCCAGCATTTT
NA	NA	TRBV30	TRBJ1-1	CAWSVLISGDTEAFF	TGTGCCTGGAGTGTCCTCATCTCCGGGGACACTGAAGCTTTCTTT
NA	TRBD1	TRBV19	TRBJ1-2	CASSNPSDRDYGYTF	TGTGCCAGTAGTAACCCCAGCGACAGGGACTATGGCTACACCTTC
NA	NA	TRBV28	TRBJ1-5	CASSFPVRHNQPQHF	TGTGCCAGCTCTTTCCCAGTCCGCCACAATCAGCCCCAGCATTTT
NA	NA	TRBV2	TRBJ1-2	CASSQEGYGYTF	TGTGCCAGCAGTCAGGAGGGCTATGGCTACACCTTC
NA	TRBD1	TRBV27	TRBJ1-3	CASSQTGSIKGNTIYF	TGTGCCAGCAGTCAGACAGGGTCCATTAAGGGAAACACCATATATTTT
NA	NA	TRBV28	TRBJ1-2	CASSPGGPTNYGYTF	TGTGCCAGCAGTCCGGGAGGGCCGACTAACTATGGCTACACCTTC
NA	TRBD2	TRBV7-2	TRBJ2-1	CASSSPGLAGAEQFF	TGTGCCAGCAGCTCCCCGGGACTAGCGGGGGCTGAGCAGTTCTTC
NA	NA	TRBV7-2	TRBJ2-5	CASSLGGDYEETQYF	TGTGCCAGCAGCCTCGGGGGAGACTACGAAGAGACCCAGTACTTC
NA	NA	TRBV20-1	TRBJ1-5	CSASSGNSNQPQHF	TGCAGTGCTAGTTCAGGGAATAGCAATCAGCCCCAGCATTTT
once	TRBD2	TRBV18	TRBJ2-2	CASSPPSGANTGELFF	TGTGCCAGCTCACCCCCTAGCGGGGCGAACACCGGGGAGCTGTTTTTT
NA	NA	TRBV3-1/TRBV3-2	TRBJ1-2	CASSSGERDYTF	TGTGCCAGCAGTTCCGGGGAGAGGGACTACACCTTC
NA	TRBD1	TRBV9	TRBJ1-2	CASSDRDRHGYTF	TGTGCCAGCAGCGACCGGGACAGGCATGGCTACACCTTC
NA	NA	TRBV5-6	TRBJ1-2	CASSSEIQGGTYGYTF	TGTGCCAGCAGCTCAGAAATACAGGGAGGGACCTATGGCTACACCTTC
NA	NA	TRBV27	TRBJ1-1	CASSLGGINTEAFF	TGTGCCAGCAGTTTAGGGGGGATAAACACTGAAGCTTTCTTT
NA	NA	TRBV18	TRBJ1-4	CASSTGANEKLFF	TGTGCCAGCTCCACAGGAGCTAATGAAAAACTGTTTTTT
once	TRBD1	TRBV19	TRBJ1-2	CASSIGGTAVYGYTF	TGTGCCAGTAGTATAGGAGGGACAGCGGTCTATGGCTACACCTTC
NA	NA	TRBV11-2	TRBJ2-1	CASSLYLSQSYNEQFF	TGTGCCAGCAGCTTATATTTGTCCCAGTCCTACAATGAGCAGTTCTTC
NA	TRBD1	TRBV7-6	TRBJ1-1	CASSLFRGAEAFF	TGTGCCAGCAGCTTATTCAGGGGGGCTGAAGCTTTCTTT
NA	TRBD1	TRBV4-1	TRBJ2-7	CASSQDLVTGFYEQYF	TGCGCCAGCAGCCAAGATTTAGTGACAGGGTTCTACGAGCAGTACTTC
NA	TRBD2	TRBV10-3	TRBJ2-5	CAISETYTGLAPRVTQYF	TGTGCCATCAGTGAGACATATACGGGACTAGCGCCAAGGGTGACCCAGTACTTC
once	TRBD1	TRBV10-1	TRBJ2-1	CASGQGTGVDGQFF	TGCGCCAGCGGTCAAGGGACAGGGGTTGATGGGCAGTTCTTC
NA	TRBD1	TRBV27	TRBJ2-7	CASSLTGTGGKQYF	TGTGCCAGCAGTTTAACCGGGACAGGGGGCAAGCAGTACTTC
NA	NA	TRBV5-1	TRBJ2-3	CASSFGGQSTDTQYF	TGCGCCAGCAGCTTTGGGGGACAAAGCACAGATACGCAGTATTTT
NA	NA	TRBV5-1	TRBJ2-7	CASSPSGGSYEQYF	TGCGCCAGCAGTCCTTCCGGGGGCTCCTACGAGCAGTACTTC
NA	NA	TRBV7-2	TRBJ2-3	CASSLALGRLAGDTQYF	TGTGCCAGCAGCTTAGCGCTAGGCAGACTGGCGGGGGATACGCAGTATTTT
NA	TRBD1	TRBV27	TRBJ1-5	CASSRGQGGQPQHF	TGTGCCAGCAGTAGGGGACAGGGTGGTCAGCCCCAGCATTTT
NA	NA	TRBV6-2/TRBV6-3	TRBJ2-6	CASSPPWGESSGANVLTF	TGTGCCAGCAGCCCTCCTTGGGGAGAGAGCTCTGGGGCCAACGTCCTGACTTTC
NA	NA	TRBV5-4	TRBJ2-1	CASPGSSHNEQFF	TGTGCCAGCCCGGGATCCTCGCACAATGAGCAGTTCTTC
NA	TRBD1	TRBV11-2	TRBJ2-5	CASSLGGTGTKSRTQYF	TGTGCCAGCAGCTTGGGCGGGACAGGGACGAAGAGTAGGACCCAGTACTTC
NA	NA	TRBV12-5	TRBJ2-5	CASVRRSAKTQYF	TGTGCTAGTGTTCGACGGAGCGCGAAGACCCAGTACTTC
NA	NA	TRBV4-1	TRBJ2-3	CASSQDSGRGRVSTDTQYF	TGCGCCAGCAGCCAAGATAGTGGGCGGGGGCGCGTCAGCACAGATACGCAGTATTTT
NA	NA	TRBV19	TRBJ1-5	CASPGWQPQHF	TGTGCCAGCCCAGGGTGGCAGCCCCAGCATTTT
NA	NA	TRBV27	TRBJ1-5	CASSLLSNQPQHF	TGTGCCAGCAGTTTACTTAGCAATCAGCCCCAGCATTTT
NA	TRBD1	TRBV10-3	TRBJ1-6	CAISEGTGEGSPLHF	TGTGCCATCAGTGAGGGGACAGGGGAAGGTTCACCCCTCCACTTT
NA	NA	TRBV2	TRBJ1-1	CASRDTLNTEAFF	TGTGCCAGCAGGGACACCCTGAACACTGAAGCTTTCTTT
many	NA	TRBV11-3	TRBJ2-7	CASSLMRAGPYEQYF	TGTGCCAGCAGCTTGATGCGGGCAGGACCCTACGAGCAGTACTTC
NA	NA	TRBV20-1	TRBJ1-1	CSARAGVEAFF	TGCAGTGCTAGAGCAGGGGTAGAAGCTTTCTTT